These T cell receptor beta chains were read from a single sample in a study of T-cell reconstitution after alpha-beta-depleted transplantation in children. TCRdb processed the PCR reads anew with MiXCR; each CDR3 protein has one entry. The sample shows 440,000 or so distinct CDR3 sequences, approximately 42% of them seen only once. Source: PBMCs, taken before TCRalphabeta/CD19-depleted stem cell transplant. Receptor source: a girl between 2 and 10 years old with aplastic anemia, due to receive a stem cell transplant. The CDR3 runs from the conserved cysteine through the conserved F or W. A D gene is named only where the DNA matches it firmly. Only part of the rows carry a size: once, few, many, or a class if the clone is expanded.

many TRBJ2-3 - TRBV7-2 CASSLEAGYTDTQYF TGTGCCAGCAGCTTAGAGGCAGGCTACACAGATACGCAGTATTTT
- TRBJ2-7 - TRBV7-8 CASSSQGNEQYF TGTGCCAGTTCGTCACAGGGCAATGAGCAGTACTTC
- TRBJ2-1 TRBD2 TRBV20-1 CSAVSGRPYNEQFF TGCAGTGCTGTAAGCGGGAGGCCGTACAATGAGCAGTTCTTC
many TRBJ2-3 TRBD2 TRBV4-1 CASSQVSAGATDTQYF TGCGCCAGCAGCCAAGTTTCAGCGGGAGCAACAGATACGCAGTATTTT
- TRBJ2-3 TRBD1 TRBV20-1 CSARQGEDTQYF TGCAGTGCCCGACAGGGGGAAGATACGCAGTATTTT
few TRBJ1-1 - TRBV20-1 CSARVLAGGTEAFF TGCAGTGCTAGAGTCCTTGCCGGGGGGACTGAAGCTTTCTTT
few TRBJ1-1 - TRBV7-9 CASSQVGSEAFF TGTGCCAGCAGCCAGGTAGGGTCTGAAGCTTTCTTT
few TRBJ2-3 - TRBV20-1 CSAQEKDLADTQYF TGCAGTGCACAAGAGAAAGATCTTGCAGATACGCAGTATTTT
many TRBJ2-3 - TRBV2 CASSETVLGTDTQYF TGTGCCAGCAGTGAAACAGTGCTGGGCACAGATACGCAGTATTTT
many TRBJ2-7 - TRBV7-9 CASSSSTAIHEQYF TGTGCCAGCAGCTCATCGACTGCCATCCACGAGCAGTACTTC
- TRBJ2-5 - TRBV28 CASSPAEETQYF TGTGCCAGCAGTCCCGCCGAAGAGACCCAGTACTTC
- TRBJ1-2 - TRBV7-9 CASSFLHPTEYGYTF TGTGCCAGCAGCTTCCTTCACCCGACAGAGTATGGCTACACCTTC
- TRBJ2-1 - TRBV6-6 CASLGYEQFF TGTGCCAGCTTAGGGTATGAGCAGTTCTTC
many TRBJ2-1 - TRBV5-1 CASSILTSENNEQFF TGCGCCAGCAGTATTCTAACTAGTGAGAATAATGAGCAGTTCTTC
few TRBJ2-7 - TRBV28 CATTSSSYEQYF TGTGCCACCACGTCCAGCTCCTACGAGCAGTACTTC
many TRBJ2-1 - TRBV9 CASSGPVGTYNEQFF TGTGCCAGCAGCGGTCCAGTCGGTACCTACAATGAGCAGTTCTTC
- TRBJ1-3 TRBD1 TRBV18 CASSPSGTGTNTIYF TGTGCCAGCTCACCGTCCGGGACAGGGACAAACACCATATATTTT
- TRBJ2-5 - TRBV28 CASSLGRGLQETQYF TGTGCCAGCAGTTTGGGCAGGGGCCTCCAAGAGACCCAGTACTTC
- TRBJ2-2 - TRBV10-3 CAASAIGGTGELFF TGTGCCGCCAGCGCTATTGGGGGGACCGGGGAGCTGTTTTTT
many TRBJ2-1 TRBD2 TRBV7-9 CASSLVTSGKNEQFF TGTGCCAGCAGCTTGGTTACTAGCGGGAAAAATGAGCAGTTCTTC
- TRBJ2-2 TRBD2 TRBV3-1 CASSLKTSGEGTGELFF TGTGCCAGCAGCCTCAAAACTAGCGGGGAAGGCACCGGGGAGCTGTTTTTT
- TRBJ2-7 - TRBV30 CAWSVNGPYEQYF TGTGCCTGGAGTGTAAACGGGCCCTACGAGCAGTACTTC
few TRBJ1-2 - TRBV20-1 CSARMGPPPAYGYTF TGCAGTGCTAGGATGGGGCCTCCCCCGGCCTATGGCTACACCTTC
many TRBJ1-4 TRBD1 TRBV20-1 CSAPDRAEAIYNEKLFF TGCAGTGCTCCGGACAGGGCCGAAGCAATTTATAATGAAAAACTGTTTTTT
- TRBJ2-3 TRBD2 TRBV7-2 CASSPLAGGLGTDTQYF TGTGCCAGCAGCCCCCTAGCGGGGGGGCTCGGGACAGATACGCAGTATTTT
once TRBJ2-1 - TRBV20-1 CSARGGTTQRQFF TGCAGTGCTAGAGGGGGGACGACACAAAGGCAGTTCTTC
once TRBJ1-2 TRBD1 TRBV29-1 CSVGFRTGANYGYTF TGCAGCGTCGGGTTTCGGACAGGGGCTAACTATGGCTACACCTTC
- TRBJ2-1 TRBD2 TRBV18 CASSTTSGTRREQFF TGTGCCAGCTCAACTACTAGCGGGACCCGCAGGGAGCAGTTCTTC
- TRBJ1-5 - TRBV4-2 CASSQEGGSSSAQHF TGTGCCAGCAGCCAAGAAGGAGGCAGCTCCTCGGCCCAGCATTTT
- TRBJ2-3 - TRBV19 CASSIPGTSTDTQYF TGTGCCAGTAGTATCCCCGGGACTAGCACAGATACGCAGTATTTT
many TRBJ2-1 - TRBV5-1 CASTEVSSYNEQFF TGCGCCAGCACGGAGGTTAGCTCCTACAATGAGCAGTTCTTC
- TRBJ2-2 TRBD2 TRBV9 CASSPAGGGEVWELFF TGTGCCAGCAGCCCGGCGGGAGGGGGCGAAGTCTGGGAGCTGTTTTTT
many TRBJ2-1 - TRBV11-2 CASSSYRVPSSYNEQFF TGTGCCAGCAGCTCTTACAGGGTTCCAAGCTCCTACAATGAGCAGTTCTTC
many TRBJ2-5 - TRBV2 CASSELGTKETQYF TGTGCCAGCAGTGAATTGGGGACAAAAGAGACCCAGTACTTC
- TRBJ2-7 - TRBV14 CASRPRHTFEQYF TGTGCCAGCAGACCGAGACACACCTTCGAGCAGTACTTC
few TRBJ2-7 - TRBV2 CASSEARAHSYYEQYF TGTGCCAGCAGTGAAGCGCGGGCACATTCTTACTACGAGCAGTACTTC
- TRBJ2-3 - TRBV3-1 CASSQVSGASDTQYF TGTGCCAGCAGCCAAGTCTCGGGGGCCTCAGATACGCAGTATTTT
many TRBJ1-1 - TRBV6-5 CASSYSIPGETEAFF TGTGCCAGCAGTTACTCAATTCCGGGGGAGACTGAAGCTTTCTTT
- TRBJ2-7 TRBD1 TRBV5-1 CASSSLDRGPSYEQYF TGCGCCAGCAGCTCGCTTGACAGGGGGCCCTCCTACGAGCAGTACTTC
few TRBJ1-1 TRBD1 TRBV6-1 CASLGQGTNTEAFF TGTGCCAGCTTGGGACAGGGGACAAACACTGAAGCTTTCTTT